This T cell receptor beta chain was sequenced in a study of T cell responses to AZD1222 COVID-19 vaccine. V was clipped by 7 bases and J by 4 bases, with 14 bases between them. Germline CDR1 is MNHEY and CDR2 is SMNVEV (reference sequence). The CDR3 has 13 residues. Clones were sequenced by immunoSEQ multiplex PCR, and TCRdb holds only the in-frame ones, with some missing. The sample consists of about 110,000 clones, around 84% of them appearing once. The chain couples TRBV27 to TRBJ2-7, with D unresolved. The sample consisted of peripheral blood, taken on day 0 of AZD1222 vaccination. The origin of this receptor is an adult in good health. The CDR3, as DNA: TGTGCCAGCACCGACCTGAGTAGATACGAGCAGTACTTC. Translated, it gives CASTDLSRYEQYF.